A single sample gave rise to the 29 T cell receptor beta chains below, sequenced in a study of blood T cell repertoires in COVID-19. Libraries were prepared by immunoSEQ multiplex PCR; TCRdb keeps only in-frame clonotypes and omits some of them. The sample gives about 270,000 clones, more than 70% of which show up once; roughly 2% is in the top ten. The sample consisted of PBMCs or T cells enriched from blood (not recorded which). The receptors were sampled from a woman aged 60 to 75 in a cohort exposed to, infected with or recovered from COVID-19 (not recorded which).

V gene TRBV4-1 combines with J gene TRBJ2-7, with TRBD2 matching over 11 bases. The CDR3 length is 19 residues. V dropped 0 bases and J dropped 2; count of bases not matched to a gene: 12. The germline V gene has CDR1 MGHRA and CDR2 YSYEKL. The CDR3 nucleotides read TGCGCCAGCAGCCAAGATTTGGCTAGCGGGAGGAGTTGGGCCTACGAGCAGTACTTC. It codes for CASSQDLASGRSWAYEQYF.

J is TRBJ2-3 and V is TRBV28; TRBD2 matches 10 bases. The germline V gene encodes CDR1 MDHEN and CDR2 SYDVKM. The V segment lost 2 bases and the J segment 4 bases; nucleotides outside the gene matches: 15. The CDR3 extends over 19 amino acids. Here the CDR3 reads CASSLLWLAGARGPDTQYF. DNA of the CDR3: TGTGCCAGCAGTTTACTGTGGCTAGCGGGAGCGAGAGGTCCAGATACGCAGTATTTT.

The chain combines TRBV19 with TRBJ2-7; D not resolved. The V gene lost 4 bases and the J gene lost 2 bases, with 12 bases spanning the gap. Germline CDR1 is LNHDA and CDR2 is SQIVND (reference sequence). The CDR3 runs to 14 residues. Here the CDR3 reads CASSNRGPPYEQYF. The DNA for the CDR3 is TGTGCCAGTAGTAATAGAGGTCCGCCCTACGAGCAGTACTTC.

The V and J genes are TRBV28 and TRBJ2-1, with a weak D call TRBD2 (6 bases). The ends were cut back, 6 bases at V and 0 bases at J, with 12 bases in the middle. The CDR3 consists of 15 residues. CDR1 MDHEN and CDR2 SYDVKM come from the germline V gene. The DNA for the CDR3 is TGTGCCAGCAGCCCTGGGGGGAGCTCCTACAATGAGCAGTTCTTC. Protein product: CASSPGGSSYNEQFF.

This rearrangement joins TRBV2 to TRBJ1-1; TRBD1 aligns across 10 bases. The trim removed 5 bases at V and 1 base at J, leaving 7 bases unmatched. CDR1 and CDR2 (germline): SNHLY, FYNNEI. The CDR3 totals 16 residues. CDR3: CASSLGQGGSNTEAFF. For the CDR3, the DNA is TGTGCCAGCAGTCTAGGACAGGGGGGATCGAACACTGAAGCTTTCTTT.

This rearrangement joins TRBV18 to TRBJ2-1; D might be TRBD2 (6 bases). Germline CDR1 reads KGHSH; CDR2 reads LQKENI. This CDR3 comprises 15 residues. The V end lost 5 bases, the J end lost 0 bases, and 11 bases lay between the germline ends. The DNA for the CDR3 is TGTGCCAGCTCATACGTTAGCGGCTCCTACAATGAGCAGTTCTTC. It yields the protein CASSYVSGSYNEQFF.

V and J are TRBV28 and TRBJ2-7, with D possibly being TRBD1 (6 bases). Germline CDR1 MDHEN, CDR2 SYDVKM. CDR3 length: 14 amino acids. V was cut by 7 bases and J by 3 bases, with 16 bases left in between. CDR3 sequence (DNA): TGTGCCAGCATGGGTGCAGGGGTCGGCTACGAGCAGTACTTC. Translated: CASMGAGVGYEQYF.

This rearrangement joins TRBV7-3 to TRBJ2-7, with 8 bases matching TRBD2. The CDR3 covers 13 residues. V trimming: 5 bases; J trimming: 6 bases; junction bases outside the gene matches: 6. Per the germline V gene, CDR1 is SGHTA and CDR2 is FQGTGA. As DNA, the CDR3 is TGTGCCAGCAGCCTAGGACTAGCTGGCGAGCAGTACTTC. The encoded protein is CASSLGLAGEQYF.

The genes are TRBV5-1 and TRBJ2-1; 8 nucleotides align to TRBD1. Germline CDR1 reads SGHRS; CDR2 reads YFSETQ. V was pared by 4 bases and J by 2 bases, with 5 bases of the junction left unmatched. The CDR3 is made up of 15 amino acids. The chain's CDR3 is CASSIGQGTYNEQFF. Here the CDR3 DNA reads TGCGCCAGCAGCATCGGACAGGGCACCTACAATGAGCAGTTCTTC.

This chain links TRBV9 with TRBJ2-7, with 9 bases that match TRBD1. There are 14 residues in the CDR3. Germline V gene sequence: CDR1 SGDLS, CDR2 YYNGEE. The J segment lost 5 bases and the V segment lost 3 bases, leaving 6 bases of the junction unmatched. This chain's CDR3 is CASSAGQGTHEQYF. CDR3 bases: TGTGCCAGCAGCGCCGGACAGGGGACCCACGAGCAGTACTTC.

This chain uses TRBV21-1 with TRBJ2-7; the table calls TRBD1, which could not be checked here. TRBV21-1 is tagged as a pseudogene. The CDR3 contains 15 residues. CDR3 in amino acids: CASSSKTGLAYEQYF. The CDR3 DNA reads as TGTGCCAGCAGCAGCAAGACAGGCCTCGCCTACGAGCAGTACTTC.

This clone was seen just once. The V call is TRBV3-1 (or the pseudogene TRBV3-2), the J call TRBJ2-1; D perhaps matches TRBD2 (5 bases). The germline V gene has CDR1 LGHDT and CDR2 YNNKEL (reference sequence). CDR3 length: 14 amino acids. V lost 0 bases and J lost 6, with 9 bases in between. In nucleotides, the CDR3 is TGTGCCAGCAGCCAAGAGCGTCGGGGCAATGAGCAGTTCTTC. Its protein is CASSQERRGNEQFF.

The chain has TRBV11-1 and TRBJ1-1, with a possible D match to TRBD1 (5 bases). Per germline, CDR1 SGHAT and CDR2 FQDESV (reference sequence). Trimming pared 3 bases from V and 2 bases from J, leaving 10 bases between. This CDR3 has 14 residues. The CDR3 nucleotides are TGTGCCAGCAGCTTCCCCGGGACTAACACTGAAGCTTTCTTT. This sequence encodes CASSFPGTNTEAFF.

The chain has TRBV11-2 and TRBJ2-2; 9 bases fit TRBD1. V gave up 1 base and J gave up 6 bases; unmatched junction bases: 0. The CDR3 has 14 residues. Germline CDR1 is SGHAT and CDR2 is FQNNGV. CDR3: CASSLGQGAGELFF. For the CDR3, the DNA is TGTGCCAGCAGCTTAGGACAGGGGGCCGGGGAGCTGTTTTTT. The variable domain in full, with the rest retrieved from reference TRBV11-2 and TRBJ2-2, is EAGVAQSPRYKIIEKRQSVAFWCNPISGHATLYWYQQILGQGPKLLIQFQNNGVVDDSQLPKDRFSAERLKGVDSTLKIQPAKLEDSAVYLCASSLGQGAGELFFGEGSRLTVL.

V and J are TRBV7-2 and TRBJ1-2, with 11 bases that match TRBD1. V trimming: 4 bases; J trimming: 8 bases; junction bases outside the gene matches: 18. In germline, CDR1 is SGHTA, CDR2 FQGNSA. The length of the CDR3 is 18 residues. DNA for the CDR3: TGTGCCAGCAGCTCAGGGACAGGGGGTCGCAGAGCCTCGGAGGGCTACACCTTC. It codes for CASSSGTGGRRASEGYTF.

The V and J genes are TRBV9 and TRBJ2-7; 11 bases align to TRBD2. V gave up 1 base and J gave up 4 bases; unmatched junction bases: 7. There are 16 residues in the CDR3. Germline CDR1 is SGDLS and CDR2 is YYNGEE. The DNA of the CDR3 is TGTGCCAGCAGCGTAACTACTAGCGGGAGTTTATACGAGCAGTACTTC. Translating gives CASSVTTSGSLYEQYF.

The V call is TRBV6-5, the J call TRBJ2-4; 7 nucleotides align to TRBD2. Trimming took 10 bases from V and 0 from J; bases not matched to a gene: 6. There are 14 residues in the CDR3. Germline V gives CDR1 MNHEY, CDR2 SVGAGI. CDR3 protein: CATGGRLAKNIQYF. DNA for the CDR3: TGTGCCACCGGGGGGAGACTAGCCAAAAACATTCAGTACTTC.

The DNA for the CDR3 is TGTGCCAGCAGCACCACCGGGACTAGCGGGAGGATGGGCGAGCAGTTCTTC. It specifies CASSTTGTSGRMGEQFF. The chain has TRBV9 and TRBJ2-1, with TRBD2 matching over 15 bases. The length of the CDR3 is 17 residues. The J segment lost 10 bases and the V segment lost 4 bases, leaving 12 bases of the junction unmatched. The germline V gene has CDR1 SGDLS and CDR2 YYNGEE.

This CDR3 is CASSLGGAGLAANEQFF. In DNA, the CDR3 is TGTGCCAGCTCTCTGGGGGGGGCGGGACTAGCTGCAAATGAGCAGTTCTTC. The chain has TRBV5-4 and TRBJ2-1; 9 nucleotides agree with TRBD2. Losses at the gene ends were 7 bases for V and 7 bases for J; bases not matched to a gene: 18. The CDR3 is 17 amino acids. Per the germline V gene, CDR1 is SGHNT and CDR2 is YYREEE (reference sequence).

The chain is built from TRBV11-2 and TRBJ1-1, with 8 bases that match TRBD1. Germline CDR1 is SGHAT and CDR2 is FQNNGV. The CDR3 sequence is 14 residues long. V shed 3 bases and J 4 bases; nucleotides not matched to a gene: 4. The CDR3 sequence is CASSLAGGGTEAFF. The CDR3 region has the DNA TGTGCCAGCAGCTTGGCAGGGGGCGGCACTGAAGCTTTCTTT.

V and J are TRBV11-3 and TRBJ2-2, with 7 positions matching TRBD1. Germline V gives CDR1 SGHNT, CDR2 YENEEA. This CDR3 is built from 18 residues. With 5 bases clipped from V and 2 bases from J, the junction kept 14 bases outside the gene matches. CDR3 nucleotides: TGTGCCAGCAGCCCCCGCAGATCCGGGACAGCTAACACCGGGGAGCTGTTTTTT. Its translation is CASSPRRSGTANTGELFF.

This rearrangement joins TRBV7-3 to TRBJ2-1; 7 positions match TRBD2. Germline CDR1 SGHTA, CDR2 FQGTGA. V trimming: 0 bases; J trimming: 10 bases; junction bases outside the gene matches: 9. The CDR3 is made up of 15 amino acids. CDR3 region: CASSLTSGYQGEQFF. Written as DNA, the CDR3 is TGTGCCAGCAGCTTAACTAGCGGGTACCAGGGAGAGCAGTTCTTC.

CDR3 sequence (DNA): TGTGCCAGCAGCTTGCTCGTTCCGGGACAGGGGACCTATGGCTACACCTTC. This translates into CASSLLVPGQGTYGYTF. This rearrangement joins TRBV5-6 to TRBJ1-2; 10 positions agree with TRBD1. The CDR3 contains 17 residues. V gave up 1 base and J gave up 4 bases; unmatched junction bases: 10. Germline V gene data show CDR1 as SGHDT and CDR2 as YYEEEE.

The CDR3 sequence: CASTRRRSGANNEQFF. CDR3 nucleotide sequence: TGTGCCAGCACCAGGAGGCGTAGCGGGGCCAACAATGAGCAGTTCTTC. The chain joins TRBV28 to TRBJ2-1, with 8 bases matching TRBD2. The CDR3 covers 16 residues. Germline CDR1 and CDR2: MDHEN and SYDVKM. The ends lost 7 bases at V and 5 bases at J; junction bases unmatched: 13.

In nucleotides, the CDR3 is TGTGCCAGCAGTTACCCTGTTTCTAGCGGGAGCAATGAGCAGTTCTTC. Protein: CASSYPVSSGSNEQFF. J is TRBJ2-1 and V is TRBV6-2 or TRBV6-3; TRBD2 matches 10 bases. Germline assignment: CDR1 MNHEY and CDR2 SVGEGT. V was pared by 2 bases and J by 6 bases, with 7 bases of the junction left unmatched. The CDR3 runs to 16 residues.

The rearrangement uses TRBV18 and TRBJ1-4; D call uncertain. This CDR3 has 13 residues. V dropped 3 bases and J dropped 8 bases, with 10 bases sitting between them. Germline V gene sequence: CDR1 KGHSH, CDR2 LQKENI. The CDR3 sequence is CASSPTLREKLFF. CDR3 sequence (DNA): TGTGCCAGCTCACCTACTTTACGGGAAAAACTGTTTTTT.

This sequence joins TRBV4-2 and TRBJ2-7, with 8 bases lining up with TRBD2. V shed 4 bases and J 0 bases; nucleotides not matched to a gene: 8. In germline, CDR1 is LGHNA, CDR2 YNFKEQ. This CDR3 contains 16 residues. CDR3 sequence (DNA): TGTGCCAGCAGCCTCGGAGGTGGGACTAGCTCCTACGAGCAGTACTTC. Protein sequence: CASSLGGGTSSYEQYF.

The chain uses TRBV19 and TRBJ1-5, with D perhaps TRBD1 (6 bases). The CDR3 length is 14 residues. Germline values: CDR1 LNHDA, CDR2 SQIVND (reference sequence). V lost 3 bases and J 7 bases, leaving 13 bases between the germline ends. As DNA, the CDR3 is TGTGCCAGTAGTATTTTACCTCAGGGGCAGCCCCAGCATTTT. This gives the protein CASSILPQGQPQHF.

CDR3 coding DNA: TGTGCCAGCAGCTTTATTGGTAGCGGGATTTCTAGAAACAATGAGCAGTTCTTC. Amino acids: CASSFIGSGISRNNEQFF. The chain employs TRBV5-8 and TRBJ2-1; 8 nucleotides align to TRBD2. This CDR3 contains 18 residues. Losses at the gene ends were 2 bases for V and 5 bases for J; bases not matched to a gene: 15. Germline lookup yields CDR1 SGHTS and CDR2 YDEGEE.